These T cell receptor beta chains were read from a single sample in a study of early T cells in non-severe SARS-CoV-2 infection. MiXCR was run by TCRdb on the 5' RACE reads, yielding one entry per CDR3 protein. Of roughly 70,000 distinct CDR3 sequences detected, around 20% appear once; the ten largest clones hold approximately 15%. Specimen: whole blood, collected at baseline. The receptor source for this set is an adult who was a healthcare worker with PCR-confirmed SARS-CoV-2 infection or an uninfected control (not recorded which). CDR3s include the opening cysteine and the closing phenylalanine or tryptophan. Each record gives: clone size, J gene, V gene, CDR3 protein. The size of a clone is reported for some rows only, either as once, few or many, or as a class for expanded clones.

- | TRBJ2-5 | TRBV3-1 | CASSQSGDQETQYF
- | TRBJ2-7 | TRBV14 | CASSHSGNPTRSYEQYF
- | TRBJ1-2 | TRBV4-1 | CASSQDDREGYGYTF
many | TRBJ2-7 | TRBV7-9 | CASSPTDYEQYF
- | TRBJ1-4 | TRBV7-2 | CASSLAGGREKLFF
- | TRBJ2-5 | TRBV6-2/TRBV6-3 | CASSLLAVETQYF
- | TRBJ2-2 | TRBV5-5 | CASSRDTGELFF
- | TRBJ1-1 | TRBV5-1 | CASSPRAENTEAFF
- | TRBJ2-2 | TRBV7-9 | CASSTWKGRTGELFF
- | TRBJ2-6 | TRBV19 | CASRTPVGTGANVLTF
- | TRBJ2-2 | TRBV4-2 | CATKGAGGLNTGELFF
many | TRBJ2-2 | TRBV19 | CASSIPAANTGELFF
- | TRBJ1-5 | TRBV30 | CAWSVDSNQPQHF
many | TRBJ2-1 | TRBV29-1 | CSVRDRGFDNEQFF
- | TRBJ1-2 | TRBV4-2 | CASRQDLSGLVSGYTF
few | TRBJ1-1 | TRBV7-2 | CASSYTRDGEAFF
few | TRBJ2-1 | TRBV6-5 | CASRAYFHNEQFF
- | TRBJ2-5 | TRBV20-1 | CSATWTSGAETQYF
- | TRBJ2-3 | TRBV2 | CASSGTDFTDTQYF
few | TRBJ1-1 | TRBV18 | CASSQSTTGREAFF
- | TRBJ1-1 | TRBV6-1 | CASSEGTGRREAFF
once | TRBJ1-2 | TRBV9 | CASSPLEGMDGYTF